These T cell receptor beta chains were read from a single sample in a study of beta chain features in type 1 diabetes. Measured with immunoSEQ multiplex PCR; TCRdb has only the in-frame clones, and not every one. Of about 340,000 clones in the sample, approximately 15% were seen once. The sample comprised naive CD4+ T cells from blood. Receptor source: a woman under 30 with type 1 diabetes. The CDR3 runs from the conserved cysteine through the conserved F or W. Fields, in order: V gene, J gene, D gene, clone size, CDR3 protein, CDR3 DNA. A D gene is named only where the DNA matches it firmly. For some rows the clone size is stated as once, few or many, or as a class when expanded; others skip it.

TRBV5-1	TRBJ2-3	TRBD2	NA	CASSLVLAGDTQYF	TGCGCCAGCAGCTTGGTGCTAGCGGGAGATACGCAGTATTTT
TRBV15	TRBJ2-3	NA	few	CATSRYRSITDTQYF	TGTGCCACCAGCAGGTACCGGAGTATCACAGATACGCAGTATTTT
TRBV14	TRBJ1-1	NA	NA	CASSQGLGAFF	TGTGCCAGCAGCCAGGGGCTAGGAGCTTTCTTT
TRBV2	TRBJ2-1	NA	few	CASRAGNFISEQFF	TGTGCCAGCAGGGCCGGGAACTTCATTAGTGAGCAGTTCTTC
TRBV18	TRBJ2-7	NA	NA	CASSPPSRLNTYEQYF	TGTGCCAGCTCACCACCGAGTCGACTGAATACCTACGAGCAGTACTTC
TRBV7-2	TRBJ2-3	TRBD2	NA	CASSPRLAGDTDTQYF	TGTGCCAGCAGCCCCCGACTAGCGGGAGACACAGATACGCAGTATTTT
TRBV29-1	TRBJ2-3	TRBD2	NA	CSASGRLTDTQYF	TGCAGCGCTAGCGGGAGGTTAACAGATACGCAGTATTTT
TRBV9	TRBJ2-3	TRBD1	few	CASSARDSIDTQYF	TGTGCCAGCAGCGCCCGGGACAGCATAGATACGCAGTATTTT
TRBV19	TRBJ2-5	TRBD2	NA	CASSLHSGRQTQYF	TGTGCCAGTAGTCTTCATAGCGGGAGACAGACCCAGTACTTC
TRBV9	TRBJ2-7	TRBD1	NA	CASSVADRSYEQYF	TGTGCCAGCAGCGTAGCGGACAGGTCCTACGAGCAGTACTTC
TRBV28	TRBJ2-2	NA	NA	CASSAGLITTGELFF	TGTGCCAGCAGCGCCGGACTGATTACCACCGGGGAGCTGTTTTTT
TRBV7-2	TRBJ2-1	NA	few	CASSFPLRPPGLAEQFF	TGTGCCAGCAGCTTCCCCCTCCGCCCCCCGGGGCTAGCGGAGCAGTTCTTC
TRBV5-1	TRBJ2-1	NA	NA	CASRLGGSGNEQFF	TGCGCCAGCAGGTTAGGTGGGTCAGGGAATGAGCAGTTCTTC
TRBV18	TRBJ1-1	NA	NA	CASSQQATEAFF	TGTGCCAGCTCACAACAGGCCACTGAAGCTTTCTTT
TRBV7-9	TRBJ1-5	TRBD1	few	CASSRTGGNQPQHF	TGTGCCAGCAGCCGGACAGGGGGCAATCAGCCCCAGCATTTT
TRBV9	TRBJ2-5	TRBD2	few	CASSILAAPQETQYF	TGTGCCAGCAGTATACTAGCGGCACCTCAAGAGACCCAGTACTTC
TRBV6-6	TRBJ1-5	TRBD1	NA	CASSPGGQPQHF	TGTGCCAGCAGTCCAGGGGGCCAGCCCCAGCATTTT
TRBV11-1	TRBJ2-3	NA	NA	CASSAEVAQYF	TGTGCCAGCAGCGCGGAGGTGGCGCAGTATTTT
TRBV9	TRBJ2-5	TRBD2	few	CASSVAGGEKAGVVRETQYF	TGTGCCAGCAGCGTAGCGGGGGGTGAGAAAGCGGGAGTGGTTCGGGAGACCCAGTACTTC
TRBV5-5	TRBJ2-1	TRBD1	few	CASSGGQGYNEQFF	TGTGCCAGCAGCGGCGGACAGGGGTACAATGAGCAGTTCTTC
TRBV7-3	TRBJ2-5	NA	few	CASSLQGKETQYF	TGTGCCAGCAGCCTCCAGGGAAAAGAGACCCAGTACTTC
TRBV7-2	TRBJ2-5	TRBD2	NA	CASSPWTSRQETQYF	TGTGCCAGCAGCCCCTGGACTAGTCGGCAAGAGACCCAGTACTTC
TRBV18	TRBJ2-7	NA	NA	CASSPTDGIGLAYEQYF	TGTGCCAGCTCACCTACCGATGGAATAGGCCTAGCCTACGAGCAGTACTTC
TRBV5-6	TRBJ1-5	TRBD1	few	CASSWGLKPGQSNQPQHF	TGTGCCAGCAGCTGGGGCCTGAAACCGGGACAGAGCAATCAGCCCCAGCATTTT
TRBV2	TRBJ2-5	TRBD2	few	CASSGGLAVTQETQYF	TGTGCCAGCAGTGGAGGACTAGCGGTTACACAAGAGACCCAGTACTTC
TRBV9	TRBJ2-3	NA	few	CASSPEGGAGDTQYF	TGTGCCAGCAGCCCAGAAGGGGGAGCAGGCGATACGCAGTATTTT
TRBV25-1	TRBJ1-1	NA	few	CASSEWGEVNTEAFF	TGTGCCAGCAGTGAATGGGGGGAAGTGAACACTGAAGCTTTCTTT
TRBV27	TRBJ2-5	NA	once	CASSYAHQETQYF	TGTGCCAGCAGTTATGCGCACCAAGAGACCCAGTACTTC
TRBV5-1	TRBJ2-1	TRBD2	NA	CASSLGPSGSSDEQFF	TGCGCCAGCAGCTTGGGTCCTAGCGGGAGTTCCGATGAGCAGTTCTTC
TRBV7-3	TRBJ2-3	TRBD2	few	CASSLSPQRSGSADTQYF	TGTGCCAGCAGCCTCTCCCCCCAGCGTAGCGGGAGTGCAGATACGCAGTATTTT
TRBV4-3	TRBJ2-1	NA	NA	CASSQAIGTRPFF	TGCGCCAGCAGCCAGGCTATCGGCACGAGGCCGTTCTTC
TRBV7-2	TRBJ2-5	NA	few	CASSFGRGETQYF	TGTGCCAGCAGCTTCGGCAGGGGCGAGACCCAGTACTTC
TRBV7-2	TRBJ2-3	TRBD1	NA	CASSLYRGADTQYF	TGTGCCAGCAGCTTATACAGGGGAGCAGATACGCAGTATTTT
TRBV9	TRBJ2-3	TRBD2	NA	CASSVGLAGVRITDTQYF	TGTGCCAGCAGCGTAGGACTAGCGGGAGTGAGAATCACAGATACGCAGTATTTT
TRBV15	TRBJ1-1	NA	NA	CATSTRSRPLSSGGRAFF	TGTGCCACCAGCACACGTTCACGACCCCTAAGTTCGGGGGGGCGCGCTTTCTTT
TRBV15	TRBJ2-1	TRBD1	NA	CATSRDRDSNEQFF	TGTGCCACCAGCAGAGACCGGGACAGCAATGAGCAGTTCTTC
TRBV7-3	TRBJ2-1	TRBD2	few	CASSHPERGSLSNEQFF	TGTGCCAGCAGCCACCCGGAACGCGGGAGTCTTTCCAATGAGCAGTTCTTC
TRBV18	TRBJ1-2	TRBD1	few	CASSRDRDYGYTF	TGTGCCAGCTCACGGGACAGGGACTATGGCTACACCTTC
TRBV10-3	TRBJ2-1	NA	few	CAISINTPNEQFF	TGTGCCATCAGTATTAACACCCCCAATGAGCAGTTCTTC
TRBV19	TRBJ1-5	TRBD1	few	CASKHGGTGFSNQPQHF	TGTGCCAGTAAACACGGCGGGACAGGGTTTAGCAATCAGCCCCAGCATTTT
TRBV28	TRBJ2-1	TRBD2	NA	CASSLWRSGRIKNEQFF	TGTGCCAGCAGTTTATGGCGTAGCGGGAGAATTAAAAATGAGCAGTTCTTC
TRBV11-2	TRBJ2-5	NA	few	CASSSFIETQYF	TGTGCCAGCAGCTCGTTTATAGAGACCCAGTACTTC
TRBV7-2	TRBJ2-3	NA	few	CASSLIAASTDTQYF	TGTGCCAGCAGTCTCATAGCGGCGAGCACAGATACGCAGTATTTT
TRBV2	TRBJ1-4	NA	NA	CASSAGREGEKLFF	TGTGCCAGCAGCGCCGGACGGGAGGGGGAAAAACTGTTTTTT
TRBV25-1	TRBJ1-2	TRBD1	NA	CASSESGGDGYTF	TGTGCCAGCAGTGAATCAGGGGGCGATGGCTACACCTTC
TRBV29-1	TRBJ2-1	NA	NA	CSVVQQFIYNEQFF	TGCAGCGTTGTCCAACAGTTTATCTACAATGAGCAGTTCTTC
TRBV28	TRBJ2-1	NA	NA	CASSLTGKGQFF	TGTGCCAGCAGTCTTACAGGGAAGGGGCAGTTCTTC